This entry concerns a single T cell receptor beta chain. Trimming pared 0 bases from V and 2 bases from J, leaving 10 bases between. Germline CDR1 and CDR2: LGHNA and YNFKEQ. The CDR3 extends over 15 amino acids. The data are from a study of blood T cell repertoires in COVID-19. The method was immunoSEQ multiplex PCR; TCRdb's version includes in-frame clones alone and lacks a portion of them. The top ten clones hold around 16% of a sample with hundreds of thousands of clones, about 90% of them seen once. This clonotype was sampled from a man aged 25 to 45 who had been exposed to COVID-19. Sequences were obtained from PBMCs or T cells enriched from blood (not recorded which). The chain uses TRBV4-2 and TRBJ1-2; D perhaps matches TRBD1 (5 bases). The chain's CDR3 is CASSQDSAGNYGYTF. The CDR3 coding sequence is TGTGCCAGCAGCCAAGATTCTGCAGGGAACTATGGCTACACCTTC.